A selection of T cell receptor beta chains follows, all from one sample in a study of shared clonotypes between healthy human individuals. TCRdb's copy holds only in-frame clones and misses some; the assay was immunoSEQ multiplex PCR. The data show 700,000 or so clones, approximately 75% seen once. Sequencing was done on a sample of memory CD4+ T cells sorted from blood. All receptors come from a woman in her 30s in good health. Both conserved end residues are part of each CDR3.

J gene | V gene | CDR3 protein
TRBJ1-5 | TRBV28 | CASSSPRKSDRDQPQHF
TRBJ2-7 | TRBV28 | CASSLLTSGSPYEQYF
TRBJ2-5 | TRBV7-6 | CASSLGQQETQYF
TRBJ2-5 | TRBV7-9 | CASSPRQGRTRETQYF
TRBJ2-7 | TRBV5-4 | CASNKGLAGSYEQYF
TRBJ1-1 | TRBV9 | CASSVGWDTEAFF
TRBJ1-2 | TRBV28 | CASSLTRQFHLYGYTF
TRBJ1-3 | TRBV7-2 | CASSTTGIGNTIYF
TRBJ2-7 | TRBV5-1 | CASKPGTSLQAEYF
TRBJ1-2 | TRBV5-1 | CASSPTDRARYGYTF
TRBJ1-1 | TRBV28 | CASSPGTNTEAFF
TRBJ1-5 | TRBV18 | CASSAAGQQPQHF
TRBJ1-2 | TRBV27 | CASSFLTDRYGYTF
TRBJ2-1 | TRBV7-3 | CASSFQGRDNEQFF
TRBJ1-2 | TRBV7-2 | CASSSTGVPSYGYTF
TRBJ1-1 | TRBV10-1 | CATKGGLNTEAFF
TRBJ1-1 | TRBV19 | CASSTPGGDEAFF
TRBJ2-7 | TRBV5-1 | CASSLASGTYEQYF